These T cell receptor beta chains were read from a single sample in a study of PD-1 blockade in classical Hodgkin lymphoma. Libraries were prepared by immunoSEQ multiplex PCR; TCRdb keeps only in-frame clonotypes and omits some of them. The sample has tens of thousands of clones; 81% are singletons. The material was peripheral blood mononuclear cells (PBMCs), obtained before the fourth cycle of nivolumab. The receptors shown here come from a human donor with classical Hodgkin lymphoma. Each CDR3 is given with its conserved first and last residue. A D gene is named only where the DNA matches it firmly. Size values are once, few and many counts, or a class for expanded clones, and some rows have none.

j_call clone_size v_call d_call cdr3_nt cdr3_aa
TRBJ1-5 once TRBV6-1 NA TGTGCCAGCAGTGAAAACAGGGTTAGCAATCAGCCCCAGCATTTT CASSENRVSNQPQHF
TRBJ2-1 NA TRBV30 TRBD2 TGTGCCTGGAGTGAAATGAGCGGGGGGGCAATGAAGCAGTTCTTC CAWSEMSGGAMKQFF
TRBJ2-7 NA TRBV5-1 NA TGCGCCAGCAGCTCCCAGAGCTACGAGCAGTACTTC CASSSQSYEQYF
TRBJ1-2 NA TRBV7-9 NA TGTGCCAGCAGCTCCACCCGGCCAGGCTATGGCTACACCTTC CASSSTRPGYGYTF
TRBJ1-5 NA TRBV19 TRBD1 TGTGCCAGCCAGGACAGGGGGTATAGCAATCAGCCCCAGCATTTT CASQDRGYSNQPQHF
TRBJ2-1 NA TRBV11-2 NA TGTGCCAGCAGCTTCTTGAGCGGCCTTTTCAATGAGCAGTTCTTC CASSFLSGLFNEQFF
TRBJ2-7 NA TRBV28 NA TGTGCCAGCAGTTTTACAGGGCCCCCCTACGAGCAGTACTTC CASSFTGPPYEQYF
TRBJ2-3 NA TRBV5-5 TRBD1 TGTGCCAGCAGCTTGGACGCGACAGGGGGCGGCACAGATACGCAGTATTTT CASSLDATGGGTDTQYF
TRBJ1-5 NA TRBV27 NA TGTGCCAGCAAAATAAATAGCAATCAGCCCCAGCATTTT CASKINSNQPQHF
TRBJ1-1 NA TRBV30 NA TGTGCCTGGAGTGTACTGGACAGTATTAACACTGAAGCTTTCTTT CAWSVLDSINTEAFF
TRBJ1-2 NA TRBV11-3 NA TGTGCCAGCAGCTATGACAACTATGGCTACACCTTC CASSYDNYGYTF
TRBJ1-1 NA TRBV14 TRBD1 TGTGCCAGCAGCCACGTAAGGGGGCACACTGAAGCTTTCTTT CASSHVRGHTEAFF
TRBJ1-1 NA TRBV9 NA TGTGCCAGCAGCGTAGGAGAGATGAACACTGAAGCTTTCTTT CASSVGEMNTEAFF
TRBJ1-6 NA TRBV19 NA TGTGCCAGTAGTATCTTAGGGGTGGCGTCACCCCTCCACTTT CASSILGVASPLHF